Following are 25 T cell receptor beta chains from one sample sequenced in a study of shared clonotypes between healthy human individuals (TCRdb year 2020). Library preparation was by the immunoSEQ multiplex PCR assay. Not all clones reach the TCRdb copy of this immuneACCESS table, which keeps in-frame sequences only. Checked studies attribute under half of the gap to unresolved V genes and leave the rest unexplained. The sample includes fewer than 600,000 clones, with roughly 79% observed a single time. About 12% of the sample is in the top ten clones. Sequencing used PBMCs. Receptors were obtained from a woman in her thirties or forties in good health. Some clones in this sample may be carry-over from other donors' samples.

The chain recombines TRBV11-2 with TRBJ1-2; D is unclear. The CDR3 has 11 residues. From germline, CDR1 is SGHAT and CDR2 FQNNGV. Between the trimmed V and J ends, which lost 4 bases and 4 bases, there was a span of 4 bases. The CDR3 DNA reads as TGTGCCAGCAGCTCGGCCTATGGCTACACCTTC. Translated, it gives CASSSAYGYTF.

This chain uses TRBV2 with TRBJ2-1; TRBD2 matches at 8 bases. CDR1 SNHLY and CDR2 FYNNEI come from the germline V gene. CDR3 length: 19 residues. Trimming at V came to 6 bases and at J to 2 bases, leaving 18 bases not matched to a gene. The CDR3 DNA is TGTGCCAGCAGCGATATTCGGACTAGCCCTTCAAGGGCCTACAATGAGCAGTTCTTC. Residues: CASSDIRTSPSRAYNEQFF.

The V call is TRBV7-9, the J call TRBJ1-1; possible D gene TRBD1, 6 bases. Trimming pared 7 bases from V and 1 base from J, leaving 16 bases between. The CDR3 is 15 amino acids. The germline gives CDR1 SEHNR, CDR2 FQNEAQ (reference sequence). CDR3 sequence (DNA): TGTGCCAGCACCCAATCCCGGACAGCGAACACTGAAGCTTTCTTT. Translated, it gives CASTQSRTANTEAFF.

The gene calls are TRBV2 and TRBJ1-2; no reliable D call. CDR1 is SNHLY and CDR2 is FYNNEI in the germline V gene. Trimming removed 7 bases at V and 0 bases at J, with 12 bases between. The CDR3 is made up of 14 amino acids. CDR3 protein: CASIRTIANYGYTF. CDR3 in DNA: TGTGCCAGCATACGTACGATAGCTAACTATGGCTACACCTTC.

Concerning this clone: It may be a read error: a sequence one base away is much more abundant. This chain connects TRBV18 to TRBJ2-2; D gene uncertain. Germline V gives CDR1 KGHSH, CDR2 LQKENI. The CDR3 consists of 15 residues. V was shortened by 3 bases and J by 3 bases, with 11 bases between the two germline ends. The CDR3 coding sequence is TGTGCCAGCTCACCTCAGGTGATTTACACCGGGGAGCTGTTTTTT. Amino acid sequence: CASSPQVIYTGELFF.

As DNA, the CDR3 is TGCAGCGTGGGGGGACAATTCGGCTACACCTTC. Its translation is CSVGGQFGYTF. The chain combines TRBV29-1 with TRBJ1-2; possibly TRBD1 for D (6 bases). Germline loops: CDR1 SQVTM, CDR2 ANQGSEA. The CDR3 is 11 amino acids. Trimming removed 6 bases from V and 8 bases from J, with 13 bases in between.

The rearrangement links TRBV29-1 to TRBJ2-6; D might be TRBD1 or TRBD2, each matching 5 bases. Trimming cost V 7 bases and J 0 bases, with 13 bases left between them. This CDR3 contains 15 residues. Germline V CDR1 and CDR2: SQVTM, ANQGSEA. CDR3 sequence reads: CSASGPNSGANVLTF. The DNA of the CDR3 is TGCAGCGCTTCGGGACCGAACTCTGGGGCCAACGTCCTGACTTTC. The full variable domain, rest sourced from reference TRBV29-1 and TRBJ2-6, is SAVISQKPSRDICQRGTSLTIQCQVDSQVTMMFWYRQQPGQSLTLIATANQGSEATYESGFVIDKFPISRPNLTFSTLTVSNMSPEDSSIYLCSASGPNSGANVLTFGAGSRLTVL.

This chain joins TRBV7-9 and TRBJ1-1, with D perhaps matching TRBD1 (6 bases). Germline assignment: CDR1 SEHNR and CDR2 FQNEAQ (reference sequence). V lost 5 bases, J lost 1 base, and 11 bases lay in between. The CDR3 sequence is 14 residues long. CDR3 nucleotide sequence: TGTGCCAGCAGCGCCCCGGGACAGAACACTGAAGCTTTCTTT. It yields the protein CASSAPGQNTEAFF.

The chain uses TRBV10-3 and TRBJ1-5; 8 nucleotides match TRBD1. Losses at the gene ends were 0 bases for V and 10 bases for J; bases not matched to a gene: 8. Germline V CDR1 and CDR2: ENHRY, SYGVKD. The CDR3 is 15 residues long. This CDR3 reads CAISESRTGSHPQHF. The CDR3 DNA follows: TGTGCCATCAGTGAGTCGCGGACAGGGTCCCACCCCCAGCATTTT.

Of note for this clone: A much larger clone lies a single base off, so this may be a read error. V and J are TRBV2 and TRBJ2-6, with a tentative D call TRBD1 (5 bases). This CDR3 has 14 residues. Germline V CDR1 and CDR2: SNHLY, FYNNEI. The ends were cut back, 3 bases at V and 3 bases at J, with 6 bases in the middle. As DNA, the CDR3 is TGTGCCAGCAGTGACAGGGTTGGGGCCAACGTCCTGACTTTC. Encoded protein: CASSDRVGANVLTF.

The rearrangement uses TRBV9 and TRBJ2-3; possibly TRBD1 or TRBD2 for D (5 bases each). This CDR3 comprises 14 residues. Germline V lookup: CDR1 SGDLS, CDR2 YYNGEE. Trimming left V 3 bases short and J 4 bases short, with 12 bases between. The CDR3 bases are TGTGCCAGCAGCGCCCTTATGGGGGCAGATACGCAGTATTTT. Translated: CASSALMGADTQYF.

To note about this clone: Since a much larger clone is just one base distant, this may be a read error. The chain combines TRBV6-5 with TRBJ1-2; weak D call: TRBD1 (5 bases). Deletions cut 4 bases from V and 6 bases from J, with 18 bases between. Looked up from germline, CDR1 is MNHEY and CDR2 is SVGAGI. This CDR3 is built from 15 residues. DNA for the CDR3: TGTGCCAGCAGTTCGCGAAGGACAATAAACCATGGCTACACCTTC. This gives the protein CASSSRRTINHGYTF.

This chain joins TRBV5-1 and TRBJ2-2; D unclear. Trimming pared 0 bases from V and 1 base from J, leaving 7 bases between. Germline CDR1 SGHRS, CDR2 YFSETQ. The CDR3 runs to 15 residues. The CDR3 DNA reads TGCGCCAGCAGCTTGGGGTCGCAGAACACCGGGGAGCTGTTTTTT. Protein: CASSLGSQNTGELFF.

The chain joins TRBV5-1 to TRBJ2-1; 9 positions agree with TRBD2. With 4 bases clipped from V and 6 bases from J, the junction kept 17 bases outside the gene matches. The germline V gene has CDR1 SGHRS and CDR2 YFSETQ. CDR3 length equals 18 residues. DNA for the CDR3: TGCGCCAGCAGCAGCCGGACTAGCGCTACCAACGACCCCAATGAGCAGTTCTTC. Amino acids: CASSSRTSATNDPNEQFF.

The rearrangement uses TRBV4-1 and TRBJ2-5; no clear D gene. CDR1 is MGHRA, CDR2 YSYEKL, per germline. V was trimmed by 0 bases and J by 5 bases, leaving 7 bases between them. CDR3 length: 13 residues. The CDR3 here is CASSQDFSETQYF. Written as DNA, the CDR3 is TGCGCCAGCAGCCAAGATTTTTCGGAGACCCAGTACTTC.

This chain links TRBV30 with TRBJ2-1; D is possibly TRBD2 (5 bases). Germline CDR1 and CDR2: GTSNPN and SVGIG (reference sequence). The CDR3 spans 14 residues. V was trimmed by 4 bases and J by 0 bases, leaving 10 bases between them. This CDR3 is CAWKRENSYNEQFF. The CDR3, as DNA: TGTGCCTGGAAAAGGGAGAACTCCTACAATGAGCAGTTCTTC.

V usage is TRBV7-9 and J usage is TRBJ2-7; 10 bases match TRBD2. The length of the CDR3 is 15 residues. Germline V lookup: CDR1 SEHNR, CDR2 FQNEAQ (reference sequence). With 1 base clipped from V and 2 bases from J, the junction kept 2 bases outside the gene matches. CDR3 sequence reads: CASSLGSGRTYEQYF. The DNA for the CDR3 is TGTGCCAGCAGCTTAGGTAGCGGGAGGACCTACGAGCAGTACTTC.

The gene calls are TRBV5-1 and TRBJ2-5; possible D gene TRBD1, 6 bases. CDR3 length equals 17 residues. CDR1 SGHRS and CDR2 YFSETQ come from the germline V gene. V lost 0 bases and J lost 4, with 19 bases in between. CDR3 amino acids: CASSLEGHPQVLETQYF. The DNA of the CDR3 is TGCGCCAGCAGCTTGGAGGGACATCCCCAGGTGCTAGAGACCCAGTACTTC.

Of note for this clone: The junction departs from the called germline gene at one end, perhaps through a read error. This rearrangement joins TRBV7-7 to TRBJ2-5, with a weak D call TRBD1 (5 bases). CDR1 is SSHAT and CDR2 is FNYEAQ in the germline V gene (reference sequence). The length of the CDR3 is 14 residues. CDR3 coding DNA: TGTGCTAGCAGCCAGTCAGGGCCGCAAGAGACCCAGTACTTC. This translates into CASSQSGPQETQYF.

This clone was found once. This rearrangement joins TRBV28 to TRBJ2-2; maybe TRBD1 (5 bases). The CDR3 extends over 14 amino acids. Germline CDR1 is MDHEN and CDR2 is SYDVKM. V lost 8 bases, J lost 4 bases, and 14 bases lay in between. The CDR3 region is CASLRSGATGELFF. In DNA form, the CDR3 reads TGTGCCAGCCTGAGGTCTGGGGCCACCGGGGAGCTGTTTTTT.

The genes are TRBV7-9 and TRBJ2-5; D call uncertain. Between the trimmed V and J ends, which lost 2 bases and 1 base, there was a span of 8 bases. From germline, CDR1 is SEHNR and CDR2 FQNEAQ (reference sequence). The CDR3 spans 14 residues. The CDR3 region is CASSLPGSQETQYF. The CDR3 DNA sequence: TGTGCCAGCAGCTTACCCGGGTCCCAAGAGACCCAGTACTTC.

A note on this clone: A much bigger clone sits one base away, suggesting this may be a read error. The chain recombines TRBV2 with TRBJ2-2; D unclear. V shed 3 bases and J shed 4 bases, with 0 bases lying between them. Germline-derived CDR1 and CDR2 are SNHLY and FYNNEI. This CDR3 region has 11 residues. The CDR3 loop is CASSDTGELFF. In DNA, the CDR3 is TGTGCCAGCAGTGACACCGGGGAGCTGTTTTTT.

Of note for this clone: This specimen includes other DNA sequences encoding the same CDR3. V usage is TRBV7-2 and J usage is TRBJ2-7; D gene ambiguous. Per germline, CDR1 SGHTA and CDR2 FQGNSA. V was shortened by 3 bases and J by 0 bases, with 6 bases between the two germline ends. This CDR3 is 13 amino acids long. CDR3 protein: CASSLVSSYEQYF. CDR3 nucleotides: TGTGCCAGCAGCTTGGTTTCCTCCTACGAGCAGTACTTC.

A remark on this clone: Mismatch with germline at one junction end may stem from a read error. Other DNA sequences in the sample encode the same CDR3. V gene TRBV6-5 combines with J gene TRBJ2-2, with 9 bases lining up with TRBD1. Germline CDR1 is MNHEY and CDR2 is SVGAGI. CDR3 length equals 14 residues. The CDR3 protein is CASSRDRDTGELFF. As DNA, the CDR3 is TGTGCTAGCAGCCGGGACAGGGACACCGGGGAGCTGTTTTTT.

A word on this clone: A read error likely explains this, since a far larger clone differs by one base. Other DNA sequences in the sample encode the same CDR3. The chain uses TRBV12-5 and TRBJ2-7; TRBD2 matches at 8 bases. This CDR3 has 15 amino acids. The V gene end was trimmed by 5 bases and the J gene end by 0 bases; junction bases not matched to a gene: 6. Germline lookup yields CDR1 LGHNT and CDR2 FRNRAP. CDR3 protein: CASGLAGTSSYEQYF. In DNA form, the CDR3 reads TGTGCTAGTGGTCTGGCAGGGACTAGCTCCTACGAGCAGTACTTC.